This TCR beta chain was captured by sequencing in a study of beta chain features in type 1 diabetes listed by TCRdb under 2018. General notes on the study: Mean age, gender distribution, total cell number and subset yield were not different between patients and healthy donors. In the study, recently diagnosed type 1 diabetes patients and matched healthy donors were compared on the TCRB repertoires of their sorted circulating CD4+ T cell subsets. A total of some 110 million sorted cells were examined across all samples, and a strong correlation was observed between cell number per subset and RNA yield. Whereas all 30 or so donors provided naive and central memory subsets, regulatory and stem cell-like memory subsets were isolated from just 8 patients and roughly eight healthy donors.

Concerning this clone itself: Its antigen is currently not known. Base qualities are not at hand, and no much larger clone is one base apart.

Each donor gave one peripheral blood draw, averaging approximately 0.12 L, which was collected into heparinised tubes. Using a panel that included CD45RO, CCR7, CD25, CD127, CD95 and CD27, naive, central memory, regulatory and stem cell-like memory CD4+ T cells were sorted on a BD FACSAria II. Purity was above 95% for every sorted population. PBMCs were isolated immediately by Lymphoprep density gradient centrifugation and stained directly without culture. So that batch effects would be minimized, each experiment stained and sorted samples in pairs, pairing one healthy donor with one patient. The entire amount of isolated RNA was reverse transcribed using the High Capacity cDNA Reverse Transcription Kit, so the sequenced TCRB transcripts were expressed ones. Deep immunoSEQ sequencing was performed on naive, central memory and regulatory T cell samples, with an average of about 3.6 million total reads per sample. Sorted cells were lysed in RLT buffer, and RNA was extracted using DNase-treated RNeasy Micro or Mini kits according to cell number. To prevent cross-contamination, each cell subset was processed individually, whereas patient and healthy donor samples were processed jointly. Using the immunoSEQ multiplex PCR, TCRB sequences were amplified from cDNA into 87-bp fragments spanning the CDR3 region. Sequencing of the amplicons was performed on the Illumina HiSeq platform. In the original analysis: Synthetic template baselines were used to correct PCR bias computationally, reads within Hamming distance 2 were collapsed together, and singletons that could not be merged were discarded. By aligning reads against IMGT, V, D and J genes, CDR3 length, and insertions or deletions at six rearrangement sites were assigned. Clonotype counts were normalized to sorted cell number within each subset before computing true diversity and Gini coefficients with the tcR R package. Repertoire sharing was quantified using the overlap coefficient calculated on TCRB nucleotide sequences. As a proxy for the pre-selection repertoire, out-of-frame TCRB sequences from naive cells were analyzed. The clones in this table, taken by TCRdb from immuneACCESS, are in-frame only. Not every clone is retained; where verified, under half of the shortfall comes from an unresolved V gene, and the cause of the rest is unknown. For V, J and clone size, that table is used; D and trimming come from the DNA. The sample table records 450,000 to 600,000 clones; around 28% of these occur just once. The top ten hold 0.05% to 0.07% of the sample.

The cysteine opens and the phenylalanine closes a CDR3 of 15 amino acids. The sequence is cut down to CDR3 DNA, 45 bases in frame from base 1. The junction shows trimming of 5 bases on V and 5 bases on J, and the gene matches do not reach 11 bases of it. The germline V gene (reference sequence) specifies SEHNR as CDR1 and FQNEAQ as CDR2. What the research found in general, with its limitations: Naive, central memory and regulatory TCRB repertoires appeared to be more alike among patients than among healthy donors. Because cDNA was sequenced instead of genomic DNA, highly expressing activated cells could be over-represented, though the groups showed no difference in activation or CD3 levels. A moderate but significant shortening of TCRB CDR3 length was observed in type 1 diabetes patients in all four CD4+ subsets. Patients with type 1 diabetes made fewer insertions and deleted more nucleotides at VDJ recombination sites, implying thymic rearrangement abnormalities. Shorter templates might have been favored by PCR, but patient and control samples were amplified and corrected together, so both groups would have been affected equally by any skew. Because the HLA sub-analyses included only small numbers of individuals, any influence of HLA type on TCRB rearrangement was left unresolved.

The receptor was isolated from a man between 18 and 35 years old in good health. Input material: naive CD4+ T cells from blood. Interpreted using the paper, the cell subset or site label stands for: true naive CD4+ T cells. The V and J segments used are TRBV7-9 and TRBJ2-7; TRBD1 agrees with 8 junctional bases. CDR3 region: CASSPRIGTGNEQYF. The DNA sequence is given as TGTGCCAGCAGCCCCCGTATTGGGACAGGCAACGAGCAGTACTTC.